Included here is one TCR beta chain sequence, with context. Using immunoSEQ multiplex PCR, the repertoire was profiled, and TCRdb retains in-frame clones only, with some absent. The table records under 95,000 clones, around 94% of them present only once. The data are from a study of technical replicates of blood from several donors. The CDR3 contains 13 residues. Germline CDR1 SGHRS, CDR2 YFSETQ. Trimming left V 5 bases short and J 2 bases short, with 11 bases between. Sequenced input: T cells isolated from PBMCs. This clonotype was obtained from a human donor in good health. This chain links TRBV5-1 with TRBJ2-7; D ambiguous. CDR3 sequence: CASRPQVTYEQYF. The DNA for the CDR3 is TGCGCCAGCAGGCCTCAGGTAACCTACGAGCAGTACTTC.